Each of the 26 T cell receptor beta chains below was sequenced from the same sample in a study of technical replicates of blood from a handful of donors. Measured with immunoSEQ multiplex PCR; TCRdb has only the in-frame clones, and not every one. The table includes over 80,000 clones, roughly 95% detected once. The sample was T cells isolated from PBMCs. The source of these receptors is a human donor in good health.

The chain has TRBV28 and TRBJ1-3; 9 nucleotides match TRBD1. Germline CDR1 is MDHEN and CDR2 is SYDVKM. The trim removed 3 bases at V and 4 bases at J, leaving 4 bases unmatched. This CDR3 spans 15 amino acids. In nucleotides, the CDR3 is TGTGCCAGCAGTTTTACTGGGACAGGGGGAAACACCATATATTTT. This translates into CASSFTGTGGNTIYF.

In DNA form, the CDR3 reads TGTGCCAGCAGCGAGGGGGGGGTCTATGGCTACACCTTC. This translates into CASSEGGVYGYTF. This chain joins TRBV7-2 and TRBJ1-2; D might be TRBD1 (6 bases). The CDR3 length is 13 residues. From germline, CDR1 is SGHTA and CDR2 FQGNSA. V lost 5 bases and J lost 4, with 11 bases in between.

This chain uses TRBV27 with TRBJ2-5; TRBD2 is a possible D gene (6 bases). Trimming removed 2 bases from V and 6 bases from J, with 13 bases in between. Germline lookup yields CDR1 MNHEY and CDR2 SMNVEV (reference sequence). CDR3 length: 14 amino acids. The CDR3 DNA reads TGTGCCAGCAGTTTAATCGGGGGTTTGAAGACCCAGTACTTC. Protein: CASSLIGGLKTQYF.

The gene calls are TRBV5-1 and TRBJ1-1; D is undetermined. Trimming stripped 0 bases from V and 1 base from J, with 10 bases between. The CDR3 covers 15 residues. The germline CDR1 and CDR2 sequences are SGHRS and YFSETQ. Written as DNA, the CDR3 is TGCGCCAGCAGCTTGGAAGGAGGAGGGAACACTGAAGCTTTCTTT. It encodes CASSLEGGGNTEAFF.

Here the CDR3 reads CASNGGGIYEQYF. The CDR3 DNA reads as TGTGCCAGCAACGGCGGGGGCATCTACGAGCAGTACTTC. The chain links TRBV6-1 to TRBJ2-7; tentatively, D is TRBD2 (7 bases). V was cut by 7 bases and J by 3 bases, with 13 bases left in between. Per germline, CDR1 MNHNS and CDR2 SASEGT. This CDR3 comprises 13 residues.

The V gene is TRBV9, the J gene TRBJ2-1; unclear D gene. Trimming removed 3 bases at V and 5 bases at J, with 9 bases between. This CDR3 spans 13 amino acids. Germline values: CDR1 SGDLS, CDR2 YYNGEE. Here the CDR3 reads CASSARDNNEQFF. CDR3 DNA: TGTGCCAGCAGCGCGCGCGATAACAATGAGCAGTTCTTC.

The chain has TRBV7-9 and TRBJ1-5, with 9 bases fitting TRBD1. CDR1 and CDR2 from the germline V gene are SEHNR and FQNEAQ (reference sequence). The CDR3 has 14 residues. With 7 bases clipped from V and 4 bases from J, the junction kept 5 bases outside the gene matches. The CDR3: CASTAGTGNQPQHF. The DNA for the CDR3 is TGTGCCAGCACCGCGGGGACAGGGAATCAGCCCCAGCATTTT.

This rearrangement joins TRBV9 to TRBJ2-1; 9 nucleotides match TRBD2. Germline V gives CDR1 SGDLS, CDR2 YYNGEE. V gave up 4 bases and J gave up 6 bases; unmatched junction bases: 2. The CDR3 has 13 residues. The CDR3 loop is CASSKTSGNEQFF. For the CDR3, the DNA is TGTGCCAGCAGCAAGACTAGCGGCAATGAGCAGTTCTTC. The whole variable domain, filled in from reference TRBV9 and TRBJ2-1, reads DSGVTQTPKHLITATGQRVTLRCSPRSGDLSVYWYQQSLDQGLQFLIQYYNGEERAKGNILERFSAQQFPDLHSELNLSSLELGDSALYFCASSKTSGNEQFFGPGTRLTVL.

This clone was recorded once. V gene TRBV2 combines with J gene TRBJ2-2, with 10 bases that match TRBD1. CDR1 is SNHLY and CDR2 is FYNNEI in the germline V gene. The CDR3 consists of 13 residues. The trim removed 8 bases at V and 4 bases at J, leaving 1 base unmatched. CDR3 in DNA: TGTGCCAGCTGGACAGGGGGCACCGGGGAGCTGTTTTTT. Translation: CASWTGGTGELFF.

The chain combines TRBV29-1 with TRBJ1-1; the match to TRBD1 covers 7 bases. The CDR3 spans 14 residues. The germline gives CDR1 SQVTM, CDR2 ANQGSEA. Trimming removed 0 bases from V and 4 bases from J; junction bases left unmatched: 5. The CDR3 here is CSVEEYRGLTEAFF. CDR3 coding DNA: TGCAGCGTTGAAGAGTACAGGGGCCTCACTGAAGCTTTCTTT.

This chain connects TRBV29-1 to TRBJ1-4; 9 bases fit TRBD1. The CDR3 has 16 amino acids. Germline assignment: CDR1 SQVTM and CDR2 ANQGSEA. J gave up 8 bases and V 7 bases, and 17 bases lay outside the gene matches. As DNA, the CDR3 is TGCAGCGCCCTCCCCTTCCCCGGGACAGGGAACGAAAAACTGTTTTTT. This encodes CSALPFPGTGNEKLFF.

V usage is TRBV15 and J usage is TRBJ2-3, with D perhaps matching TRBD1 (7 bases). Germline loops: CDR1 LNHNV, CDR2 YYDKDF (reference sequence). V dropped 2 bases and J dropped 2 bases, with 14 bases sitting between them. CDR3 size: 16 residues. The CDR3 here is CATSRLQGGPTDTQYF. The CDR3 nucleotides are TGTGCCACCAGCAGACTTCAGGGGGGACCCACAGATACGCAGTATTTT.

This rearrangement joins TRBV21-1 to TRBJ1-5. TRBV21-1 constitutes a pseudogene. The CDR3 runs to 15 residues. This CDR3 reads CASSKGRVGGQPQHF. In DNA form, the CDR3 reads TGTGCCAGCAGCAAAGGCAGGGTCGGGGGTCAGCCCCAGCATTTT.

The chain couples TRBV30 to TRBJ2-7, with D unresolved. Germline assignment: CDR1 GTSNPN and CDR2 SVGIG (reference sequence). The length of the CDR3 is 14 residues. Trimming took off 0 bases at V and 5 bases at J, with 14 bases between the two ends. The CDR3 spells CAWSVLRSSDEQYF. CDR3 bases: TGTGCCTGGAGTGTACTTCGGTCAAGCGACGAGCAGTACTTC.

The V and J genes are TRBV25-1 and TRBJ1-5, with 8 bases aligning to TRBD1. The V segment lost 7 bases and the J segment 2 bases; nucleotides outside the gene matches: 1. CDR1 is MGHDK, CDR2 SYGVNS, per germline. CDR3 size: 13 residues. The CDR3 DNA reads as TGTGCCAGCATGGGACAGGGCAATCAGCCCCAGCATTTT. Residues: CASMGQGNQPQHF.

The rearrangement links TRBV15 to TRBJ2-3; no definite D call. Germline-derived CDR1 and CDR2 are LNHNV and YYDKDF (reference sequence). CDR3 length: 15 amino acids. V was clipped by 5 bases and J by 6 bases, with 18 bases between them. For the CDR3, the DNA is TGTGCCACCAGCCGATCAGGTTATCTCGGCGATACGCAGTATTTT. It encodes CATSRSGYLGDTQYF.

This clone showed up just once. The chain's CDR3 is CAWSAALYEQYF. The CDR3 DNA sequence: TGTGCCTGGAGTGCCGCACTCTACGAGCAGTACTTC. The chain joins TRBV30 to TRBJ2-7; D gene ambiguous. The CDR3 consists of 12 residues. Germline values: CDR1 GTSNPN, CDR2 SVGIG (reference sequence). The V end lost 1 base, the J end lost 3 bases, and 7 bases lay between the germline ends. Using reference TRBV30 and TRBJ2-7 for the parts outside the CDR3, the full variable domain is SQTIHQWPATLVQPVGSPLSLECTVEGTSNPNLYWYRQAAGRGLQLLFYSVGIGQISSEVPQNLSASRPQDRQFILSSKKLLLSDSGFYLCAWSAALYEQYFGPGTRLTVT.

The DNA for the CDR3 is TGTGCCAGCAGCGGAACAGGGGGTGAGCAGTTCTTC. It codes for CASSGTGGEQFF. The chain has TRBV7-6 and TRBJ2-1, with 8 nucleotides matching TRBD1. V lost 5 bases and J lost 9; bases outside the gene matches: 3. This CDR3 is built from 12 residues. The germline gives CDR1 SGHVS, CDR2 FNYEAQ. The whole variable domain, filled in from reference TRBV7-6 and TRBJ2-1, reads GAGVSQSPRYKVTKRGQDVALRCDPISGHVSLYWYRQALGQGPEFLTYFNYEAQQDKSGLPNDRFSAERPEGSISTLTIQRTEQRDSAMYRCASSGTGGEQFFGPGTRLTVL.

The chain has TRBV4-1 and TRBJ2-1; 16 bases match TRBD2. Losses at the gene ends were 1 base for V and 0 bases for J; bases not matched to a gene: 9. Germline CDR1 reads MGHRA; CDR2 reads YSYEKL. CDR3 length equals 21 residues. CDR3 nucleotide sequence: TGCGCCAGCAGCCAAGGGGGAAGGGGACTAGCGGGGGGGAGCTCCTACAATGAGCAGTTCTTC. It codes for CASSQGGRGLAGGSSYNEQFF.

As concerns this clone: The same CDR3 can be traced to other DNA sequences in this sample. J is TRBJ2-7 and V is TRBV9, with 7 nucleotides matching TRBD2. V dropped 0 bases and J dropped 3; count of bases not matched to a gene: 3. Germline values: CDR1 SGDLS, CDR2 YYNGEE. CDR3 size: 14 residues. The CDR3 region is CASSVVGGSYEQYF. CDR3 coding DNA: TGTGCCAGCAGCGTAGTCGGGGGGAGCTACGAGCAGTACTTC.

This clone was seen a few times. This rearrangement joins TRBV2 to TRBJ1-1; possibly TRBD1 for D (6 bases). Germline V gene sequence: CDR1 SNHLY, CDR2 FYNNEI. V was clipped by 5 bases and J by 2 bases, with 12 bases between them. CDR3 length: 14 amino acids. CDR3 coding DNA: TGTGCCAGCAGTCAGGGACATGCCAACACTGAAGCTTTCTTT. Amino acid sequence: CASSQGHANTEAFF.

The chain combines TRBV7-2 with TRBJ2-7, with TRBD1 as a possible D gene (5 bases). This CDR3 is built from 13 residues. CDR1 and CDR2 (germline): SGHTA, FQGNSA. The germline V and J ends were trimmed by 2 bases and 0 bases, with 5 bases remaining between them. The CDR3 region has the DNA TGTGCCAGCAGCTTAAGGGGCTCCTACGAGCAGTACTTC. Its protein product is CASSLRGSYEQYF.

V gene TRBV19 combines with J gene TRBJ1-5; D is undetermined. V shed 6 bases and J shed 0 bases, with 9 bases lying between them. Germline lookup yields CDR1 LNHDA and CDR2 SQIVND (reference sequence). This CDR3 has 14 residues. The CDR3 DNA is TGTGCCAGTAGAACCGGGAATAGCAATCAGCCCCAGCATTTT. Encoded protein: CASRTGNSNQPQHF.

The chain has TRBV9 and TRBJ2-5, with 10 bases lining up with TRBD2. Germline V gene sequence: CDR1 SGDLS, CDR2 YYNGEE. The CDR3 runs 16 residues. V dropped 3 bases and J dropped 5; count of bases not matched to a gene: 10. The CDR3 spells CASSEASGREGETQYF. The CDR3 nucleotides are TGTGCCAGCAGCGAGGCTAGCGGGAGAGAGGGGGAGACCCAGTACTTC.

The CDR3 region is CASSLDRGLPGELFF. The CDR3 nucleotides read TGTGCCAGTAGTCTCGACAGGGGCCTTCCCGGGGAGCTGTTTTTT. The chain combines TRBV19 with TRBJ2-2, with 8 nucleotides matching TRBD1. Germline lookup yields CDR1 LNHDA and CDR2 SQIVND (reference sequence). With V trimmed by 5 bases and J by 6 bases, 8 bases remained unmatched. The CDR3 totals 15 residues.

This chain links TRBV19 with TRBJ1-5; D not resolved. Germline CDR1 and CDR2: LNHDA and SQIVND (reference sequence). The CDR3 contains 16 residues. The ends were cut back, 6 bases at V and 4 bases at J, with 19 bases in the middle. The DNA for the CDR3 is TGTGCCAGTAGGGTGGCAGCGTTACCCCCAAATCAGCCCCAGCATTTT. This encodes CASRVAALPPNQPQHF. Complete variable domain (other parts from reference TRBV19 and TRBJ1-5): DGGITQSPKYLFRKEGQNVTLSCEQNLNHDAMYWYRQDPGQGLRLIYYSQIVNDFQKGDIAEGYSVSREKKESFPLTVTSAQKNPTAFYLCASRVAALPPNQPQHFGDGTRLSIL.